The next 31 T cell receptor beta chains were all read from a single sample in a study of regulatory T cells in long-lasting Graves disease (dated by TCRdb to about 2021). The receptor library was made with multiplex PCR. TCRdb records Illumina HiSeq 4000 as the sequencer. iRepertoire HTBI primers and Arm-PCR amplification of CDR3 regions were used to construct TCR beta libraries. The public reads were reprocessed in TCRdb via fastp at Q25 and MiXCR, keeping in-frame beta chains. Rows with one shared CDR3 protein collapse into an entry with the most common genes and DNA. The sample has 530,000 or so distinct CDR3 sequences on record, roughly 14% of them singletons. Over 7.5% of the sample belongs to the ten largest clones. The intended sense of this specimen's time point label: newly diagnosed GD, antithyroid drugs for less than 3 months. For both TCR sequencing and RNA sequencing, RNA was extracted from PBMCs using TRIzol.

These data were likewise used in another study, on T cells in Graves' hyperthyroidism and ophthalmopathy.

Sequencing used peripheral blood mononuclear cells (PBMCs), obtained at new diagnosis, from a patient treated with antithyroid drugs. The receptors here all came from a man aged 30 to 39 with Graves disease. Donor details come from another sample of the same person, matched by shared clones.

This chain connects TRBV13 to TRBJ2-2; 15 bases fit TRBD2. The CDR3 has 18 amino acids. V gave up 4 bases and J gave up 4 bases; unmatched junction bases: 7. CDR1 is PRHDT and CDR2 is FYEKMQ in the germline V gene (reference sequence). In DNA form, the CDR3 reads TGTGCCAGCAGCTCCCTCGGACTAGCGGGAGGGGGCACCGGGGAGCTGTTTTTT. Translated, it gives CASSSLGLAGGGTGELFF.

This clonotype was counted at least ten times. The chain joins TRBV20-1 to TRBJ1-1; perhaps TRBD1 as D (5 bases). The length of the CDR3 is 11 residues. Deletions cut 3 bases from V and 4 bases from J, with 6 bases between. Germline assignment: CDR1 DFQATT and CDR2 SNEGSKA (reference sequence). The CDR3 loop is CSARGPTEAFF. CDR3 in DNA: TGCAGTGCTAGGGGGCCCACTGAAGCTTTCTTT.

This clonotype was picked up many times. The chain is built from TRBV20-1 and TRBJ1-2; weak D call: TRBD1 (6 bases). V was shortened by 5 bases and J by 6 bases, with 22 bases between the two germline ends. In germline, CDR1 is DFQATT, CDR2 SNEGSKA (reference sequence). The CDR3 sequence is 15 residues long. The CDR3 is CSAYVALPGDDGYTF. In DNA form, the CDR3 reads TGCAGTGCTTACGTCGCTCTCCCAGGGGACGATGGCTACACCTTC.

This clonotype was seen many times. The chain links TRBV24-1 to TRBJ2-5; 9 bases align to TRBD2. Germline CDR1 KGHDR, CDR2 SFDVKD. Trimming removed 5 bases from V and 7 bases from J; junction bases left unmatched: 4. The CDR3 spans 13 residues. The CDR3 coding sequence is TGTGCCACCAGTGCGGCGGGGGGGGGGACCCAGTACTTC. This gives the protein CATSAAGGGTQYF.

In its sample, this clonotype was seen a few times. The rearrangement uses TRBV20-1 and TRBJ2-1; TRBD2 agrees at 10 bases. This CDR3 comprises 15 residues. The germline gives CDR1 DFQATT, CDR2 SNEGSKA (reference sequence). V lost 3 bases, J lost 7 bases, and 9 bases stayed unmatched. The CDR3 sequence is CSARGAGGLTNEQFF. CDR3 in DNA: TGCAGTGCTAGGGGAGCGGGAGGGCTAACGAATGAGCAGTTCTTC.

This clonotype showed up just a few times. This chain links TRBV6-1 with TRBJ1-5; TRBD1 might be the D (6 bases). The CDR3 is made up of 15 amino acids. CDR1 and CDR2 (germline): MNHNS, SASEGT. Trimming removed 7 bases from V and 0 bases from J, with 13 bases in between. DNA for the CDR3: TGTGCCAGCATGGTTACAGGGTATAGCAATCAGCCCCAGCATTTT. Translating it yields CASMVTGYSNQPQHF.

Turning to this clonotype: This may arise from a read error, as a much more abundant clone is one base away. This chain connects TRBV27 to TRBJ2-4; the D gene is possibly TRBD2 (8 bases). The CDR3 runs to 18 residues. Germline V lookup: CDR1 MNHEY, CDR2 SMNVEV (reference sequence). The CDR3 DNA follows: TGTGCCAGCAGTCCGTCGGGACTCAACCCGGGAGGGGGCAATGAGCATTTCTTC. Translation: CASSPSGLNPGGGNEHFF.

The sample holds many counts of this clonotype. The chain links TRBV6-1 to TRBJ2-1; 11 bases line up with TRBD2. The length of the CDR3 is 13 residues. V trimming: 10 bases; J trimming: 4 bases; junction bases outside the gene matches: 3. Germline CDR1 and CDR2: MNHNS and SASEGT. CDR3 nucleotide sequence: TGTGCCAACAGACTAGCGGGGTACAATGAGCAGTTCTTC. It translates to CANRLAGYNEQFF.

The chain recombines TRBV12-3 or TRBV12-4 with TRBJ1-2, with 8 bases identical to TRBD1. CDR3 length: 14 residues. V was pared by 6 bases and J by 6 bases, with 9 bases of the junction left unmatched. The CDR3 bases are TGTGCCAGCAGCCTCCCGGGACAGGCTCATGGCTACACCTTC. This sequence encodes CASSLPGQAHGYTF.

This clonotype was recorded at least ten times. The V call is TRBV5-1, the J call TRBJ2-2; 9 bases align to TRBD1. The V gene's germline CDR1 is SGHRS and CDR2 YFSETQ. Trimming cost V 5 bases and J 5 bases; bases outside gene matches: 4. The CDR3 is made up of 14 amino acids. In DNA, the CDR3 is TGCGCCAGCAGGGACAGGGGAAGGACCGGGGAGCTGTTTTTT. Its translation: CASRDRGRTGELFF.

This clonotype was seen repeatedly, ten times or more. The CDR3 loop reads CASMEGQGSYEQYF. CDR3 nucleotide sequence: TGTGCCAGCATGGAGGGACAGGGCTCCTACGAGCAGTACTTC. J is TRBJ2-7 and V is TRBV2, with TRBD1 identical over 9 bases. V shed 7 bases and J 0 bases; nucleotides not matched to a gene: 4. Germline V CDR1 and CDR2: SNHLY, FYNNEI. CDR3 length: 14 residues.

This rearrangement joins TRBV6-4 to TRBJ2-2; 11 bases agree with TRBD2. J was trimmed by 6 bases and V by 7 bases; bases with no gene match: 7. The germline CDR1 and CDR2 sequences are MRHNA and SNTAGT. There are 15 residues in the CDR3. The CDR3 reads CASIHSGRAPGELFF. DNA of the CDR3: TGTGCCAGCATCCATAGCGGGAGGGCCCCCGGGGAGCTGTTTTTT.

This clonotype was picked up many times. This chain joins TRBV12-3 or TRBV12-4 and TRBJ2-5, with 11 bases identical to TRBD2. This CDR3 spans 15 amino acids. With 6 bases clipped from V and 2 bases from J, the junction kept 5 bases outside the gene matches. CDR3 nucleotides: TGTGCCAGCAGCGTGGGGACTAGCGGACAAGAGACCCAGTACTTC. It translates to CASSVGTSGQETQYF.

On this clonotype: A much bigger clone sits one base away, suggesting this may be a read error. This sequence joins TRBV5-1 and TRBJ1-1; the D gene is possibly TRBD1 (5 bases). This CDR3 is built from 13 residues. Germline V lookup: CDR1 SGHRS, CDR2 YFSETQ. The CDR3 sequence: CASSYAGNAEAFF. The CDR3 coding sequence is TGCGCCAGCAGCTATGCAGGGAACGCTGAAGCTTTCTTT.

The sample holds a few counts of this clonotype. The CDR3 protein is CASSLHGQGQTGYTF. CDR3 DNA: TGTGCCAGCAGTTTACATGGACAGGGGCAGACGGGCTACACCTTC. The chain employs TRBV27 and TRBJ1-2; TRBD1 aligns across 9 bases. V shed 2 bases and J 8 bases; nucleotides not matched to a gene: 9. This CDR3 spans 15 amino acids. Germline lookup yields CDR1 MNHEY and CDR2 SMNVEV (reference sequence).

With regard to this clonotype: A much more abundant neighbour one base away suggests this may be a read error. The chain employs TRBV2 and TRBJ2-7; D remains ambiguous. V dropped 4 bases and J dropped 7 bases, with 8 bases sitting between them. This CDR3 has 11 residues. CDR1 is SNHLY, CDR2 FYNNEI, per germline. This chain's CDR3 is CASSAIHEQYF. CDR3 bases: TGTGCCAGCAGTGCCATCCATGAGCAGTACTTC.

This clonotype was detected ten times or more. The rearrangement uses TRBV20-1 and TRBJ1-5; TRBD1 aligns across 8 bases. The CDR3 spans 14 residues. Germline V gene sequence: CDR1 DFQATT, CDR2 SNEGSKA (reference sequence). Losses at the gene ends were 6 bases for V and 3 bases for J; bases not matched to a gene: 7. The CDR3 coding sequence is TGCAGTGCCCTAGGGGGACAGGTCAATCAGCCCCAGCATTTT. It yields the protein CSALGGQVNQPQHF.

Only a few counts were recorded for this clonotype. The V and J genes are TRBV5-8 and TRBJ1-6; D uncertain. The CDR3 spans 19 residues. Trimming took off 0 bases at V and 5 bases at J, with 21 bases between the two ends. Per the germline V gene, CDR1 is SGHTS and CDR2 is YDEGEE. CDR3 bases: TGTGCCAGCAGCTTGGATCCTCTTCCCTTGACGGCCCATAATTCACCCCTCCACTTT. Amino acids: CASSLDPLPLTAHNSPLHF.

This clonotype has more than one count but fewer than ten. J is TRBJ2-7 and V is TRBV5-1, with 7 bases fitting TRBD2. Germline lookup yields CDR1 SGHRS and CDR2 YFSETQ. V gave up 3 bases and J gave up 7 bases; unmatched junction bases: 7. CDR3 length equals 13 residues. As DNA, the CDR3 is TGCGCCAGCAGCTGGGCGGGAGTAGGGGAGCAGTACTTC. This sequence encodes CASSWAGVGEQYF.

This clonotype showed up many times. DNA of the CDR3: TGTGCCAGCAGTTTAGCCAGGTATCAGCCCCAGCATTTT. Translation: CASSLARYQPQHF. The chain combines TRBV12-3 or TRBV12-4 with TRBJ1-5; D uncertain. V was pared by 0 bases and J by 5 bases, with 5 bases between. This CDR3 is built from 13 residues.

Notes on this clonotype: This may be a read error, as it is one base from a much larger clone. V gene TRBV27 combines with J gene TRBJ1-2; TRBD1 is a possible D gene (5 bases). CDR1 and CDR2 from the germline V gene are MNHEY and SMNVEV (reference sequence). Between the trimmed V and J ends, which lost 6 bases and 8 bases, there was a span of 13 bases. This CDR3 is 12 amino acids long. Written as DNA, the CDR3 is TGTGCCAGCAGCCCGTGGGGCTACGGCTACACCTTC. It translates to CASSPWGYGYTF.

This clonotype was counted ten times or more. The rearrangement links TRBV6-1 to TRBJ1-2; D is unresolved. CDR3 length: 11 residues. Germline CDR1 reads MNHNS; CDR2 reads SASEGT. Trimming removed 8 bases at V and 6 bases at J, with 10 bases between. The CDR3 DNA reads TGTGCCAGCGGGGATTCTGATGGCTACACCTTC. Translated: CASGDSDGYTF.

This clonotype showed up just a few times. The genes are TRBV3-1 and TRBJ2-5; D possibly matches TRBD1 or TRBD2 (5 bases each). Germline V gene data show CDR1 as LGHDT and CDR2 as YNNKEL (reference sequence). CDR3 size: 16 residues. With 4 bases removed from V and 5 bases from J, the gap between germline ends came to 20 bases. The chain's CDR3 is CASSRAVWGEGETQYF. CDR3 DNA: TGTGCCAGCAGCCGAGCTGTCTGGGGCGAGGGTGAGACCCAGTACTTC.

This clonotype was seen many times. The chain joins TRBV12-3 or TRBV12-4 to TRBJ2-3, with 7 nucleotides matching TRBD1. The CDR3 has 14 amino acids. Unmatched junction bases numbered 8, after V lost 5 bases and J lost 6 bases. For the CDR3, the DNA is TGTGCCAGCAGTCATGACAGGGACCCCGATACGCAGTATTTT. This gives the protein CASSHDRDPDTQYF.

This clonotype was picked up many times. This chain uses TRBV6-2 or TRBV6-3 with TRBJ1-5; D possibly corresponds to TRBD1 (6 bases). The CDR3 totals 15 residues. Deletions cut 0 bases from V and 6 bases from J, with 12 bases between. Looked up from germline, CDR1 is MNHEY and CDR2 is SVGEGT. In DNA form, the CDR3 reads TGTGCCAGCAGTTACTCGCCGGGGGCTGGTCAGCCCCAGCATTTT. Its translation: CASSYSPGAGQPQHF.

Concerning this clonotype: A much larger clone differs by one base, so this may be a read error. V and J are TRBV20-1 and TRBJ1-1; the D is unclear. V was shortened by 5 bases and J by 4 bases, with 5 bases between the two germline ends. Per germline, CDR1 DFQATT and CDR2 SNEGSKA (reference sequence). The CDR3 runs 10 residues. The CDR3 here is CSAVTTEAFF. CDR3 bases: TGCAGTGCTGTGACCACTGAAGCTTTCTTT.

This clonotype showed up many times. The chain combines TRBV5-1 with TRBJ2-3; no firm D call. Per germline, CDR1 SGHRS and CDR2 YFSETQ. V was cut by 2 bases and J by 3 bases, with 10 bases left in between. There are 14 residues in the CDR3. The CDR3 loop reads CASSLVRKTDTQYF. The CDR3 DNA sequence: TGCGCCAGCAGCTTAGTACGTAAGACAGATACGCAGTATTTT. Based on the CDR3 plus reference TRBV5-1 and TRBJ2-3, the full variable domain is KAGVTQTPRYLIKTRGQQVTLSCSPISGHRSVSWYQQTPGQGLQFLFEYFSETQRNKGNFPGRFSGRQFSNSRSEMNVSTLELGDSALYLCASSLVRKTDTQYFGPGTRLTVL.

There are many counts of this clonotype. The genes are TRBV6-1 and TRBJ2-7; D is perhaps TRBD2 (6 bases). Germline loops: CDR1 MNHNS, CDR2 SASEGT. The ends were cut back, 2 bases at V and 3 bases at J, with 17 bases in the middle. This CDR3 region has 16 residues. For the CDR3, the DNA is TGTGCCAGCAGTGAATACCCGGCGGGGAGTAGCTACGAGCAGTACTTC. Translation gives CASSEYPAGSSYEQYF.

In its sample, this clonotype was seen many times. CDR3 amino acids: CASTARSLEGYTF. CDR3 DNA: TGTGCCAGCACCGCTCGGAGCCTCGAGGGCTACACCTTC. The gene calls are TRBV2 and TRBJ1-2; D not resolved. The CDR3 loop spans 13 amino acids. Trimming left V 7 bases short and J 8 bases short, with 17 bases between. Germline assignment: CDR1 SNHLY and CDR2 FYNNEI.

This clonotype has more than one count but fewer than ten. This chain connects TRBV5-6 to TRBJ2-2; unclear D gene. V was cut by 0 bases and J by 2 bases, with 8 bases left in between. The CDR3 runs 15 residues. CDR1 and CDR2 from the germline V gene are SGHDT and YYEEEE. CDR3 region: CASSLGLQNTGELFF. The DNA of the CDR3 is TGTGCCAGCAGCTTGGGACTTCAAAACACCGGGGAGCTGTTTTTT.

This clonotype was recorded many times. This chain connects TRBV5-1 to TRBJ2-1; TRBD1 matches 7 bases. The CDR3 totals 16 residues. Germline assignment: CDR1 SGHRS and CDR2 YFSETQ. J lost 4 bases, V lost 0 bases, and 7 bases had no gene match. The CDR3 loop reads CASSLDVEGAYNEQFF. CDR3 sequence (DNA): TGCGCCAGCAGCTTGGATGTAGAGGGGGCTTACAATGAGCAGTTCTTC.